This passage covers 18 T cell receptor beta chains from one sample sequenced in a study of chemoradiotherapy in HPV16-positive cancers (dated by TCRdb to between 2022 and 2023). Library generation was performed with the immunoSEQ multiplex PCR assay. The immuneACCESS repertoire file appears here via TCRdb, limited to in-frame rearrangements. These files lack a portion of the clones; in checked studies, under half of the deficit traces to unresolved V genes, and the cause of the others is not known. In this sample the table shows fewer than 40,000 clones, more than 70% of which occur a single time. Approximately 5% of the sample rests with the top ten. The specimen was blood, collected from a patient who underwent chemoradiotherapy. The receptor set was obtained from a human donor with HPV-associated anogenital cancer.

The table lists this clone with a count of one. V gene TRBV30 combines with J gene TRBJ1-2; D not resolved. Trimming took off 3 bases at V and 1 base at J, with 12 bases between the two ends. In germline, CDR1 is GTSNPN, CDR2 SVGIG (reference sequence). CDR3 length equals 14 residues. The CDR3 reads CAWSGRKVNYGYTF. In nucleotides, the CDR3 is TGTGCCTGGAGCGGGCGGAAGGTTAACTATGGCTACACCTTC. Variable domain in full (rest from reference TRBV30 and TRBJ1-2): SQTIHQWPATLVQPVGSPLSLECTVEGTSNPNLYWYRQAAGRGLQLLFYSVGIGQISSEVPQNLSASRPQDRQFILSSKKLLLSDSGFYLCAWSGRKVNYGYTFGSGTRLTVV.

This clone was found a few times. The chain couples TRBV7-6 to TRBJ2-7; D is unclear. Trimming pared 5 bases from V and 2 bases from J, leaving 13 bases between. CDR1 SGHVS and CDR2 FNYEAQ come from the germline V gene. The CDR3 is 14 amino acids. CDR3 DNA: TGTGCCAGCAGCCCCCAACTATTACCCTACGAGCAGTACTTC. Translation gives CASSPQLLPYEQYF.

The chain links TRBV15 to TRBJ2-2; TRBD1 aligns across 10 bases. Germline trimming cut 3 bases from V and 5 bases from J; bases unmatched to any gene: 6. The CDR3 covers 16 residues. Germline V gives CDR1 LNHNV, CDR2 YYDKDF (reference sequence). In DNA, the CDR3 is TGTGCCACCAGCAGTACCTCGGACAGGGGGACCGGGGAGCTGTTTTTT. Translated: CATSSTSDRGTGELFF.

The CDR3 DNA reads as TGTGCCAGCAGTTTTACCCGAAGAGTTTATGAAGCTTTCTTT. Protein sequence: CASSFTRRVYEAFF. V usage is TRBV28 and J usage is TRBJ1-1; no clear D. Germline-derived CDR1 and CDR2 are MDHEN and SYDVKM. Between the trimmed V and J ends, which lost 3 bases and 7 bases, there was a span of 15 bases. This CDR3 spans 14 amino acids.

V gene TRBV10-3 combines with J gene TRBJ2-3; D may match TRBD1 or TRBD2 (5 bases each). Per germline, CDR1 ENHRY and CDR2 SYGVKD. Trimming took off 3 bases at V and 0 bases at J, with 10 bases between the two ends. The CDR3 totals 15 residues. CDR3 loop: CAISDRGVSTDTQYF. The DNA for the CDR3 is TGTGCCATCAGTGATCGAGGGGTGAGCACAGATACGCAGTATTTT.

The genes are TRBV27 and TRBJ2-3; TRBD2 agrees at 9 bases. Trimming at V came to 3 bases and at J to 6 bases, leaving 4 bases not matched to a gene. Germline V gives CDR1 MNHEY, CDR2 SMNVEV (reference sequence). The CDR3 is 14 amino acids. CDR3 coding DNA: TGTGCCAGCAGTTTGGTAGCGGGGGTGGATACGCAGTATTTT. It codes for CASSLVAGVDTQYF.

The genes are TRBV6-1 and TRBJ2-7; unclear D gene. This CDR3 comprises 15 residues. V shed 4 bases and J shed 6 bases, with 19 bases lying between them. Germline CDR1 is MNHNS and CDR2 is SASEGT. The CDR3 DNA is TGTGCCAGCAGTGCCCTATTAGCCGCGTACCCCGAGCAGTACTTC. Translating it yields CASSALLAAYPEQYF.

The rearrangement joins TRBV19 to TRBJ2-7; TRBD1 aligns across 10 bases. This CDR3 has 15 residues. Trimming at V came to 7 bases and at J to 4 bases, leaving 10 bases not matched to a gene. Germline CDR1 is LNHDA and CDR2 is SQIVND (reference sequence). CDR3 nucleotides: TGTGCCAGTAAAACACAGACAGGGGGCAATTACGAGCAGTACTTC. It encodes CASKTQTGGNYEQYF.

The V call is TRBV6-5, the J call TRBJ1-5; D call uncertain. Germline V gene data show CDR1 as MNHEY and CDR2 as SVGAGI. This CDR3 is built from 15 residues. Trimming cost V 3 bases and J 0 bases, with 9 bases left between them. CDR3: CASSYTVYSNQPQHF. CDR3 DNA sequence: TGTGCCAGCAGTTATACGGTGTATAGCAATCAGCCCCAGCATTTT.

The CDR3 DNA is TGCGCCAGCAGCCCGGAGACAGGGAACCTCTATAATTCACCCCTCCACTTT. Translated: CASSPETGNLYNSPLHF. The V call is TRBV5-1, the J call TRBJ1-6; 7 bases are shared with TRBD1. Germline V gene sequence: CDR1 SGHRS, CDR2 YFSETQ. With 4 bases clipped from V and 3 bases from J, the junction kept 10 bases outside the gene matches. CDR3 length: 17 residues.

The chain employs TRBV7-2 and TRBJ1-2; D ambiguous. Germline V gives CDR1 SGHTA, CDR2 FQGNSA. V dropped 7 bases and J dropped 8 bases, with 29 bases sitting between them. The CDR3 has 17 amino acids. This chain's CDR3 is CASKPKDLRREADGYTF. CDR3 DNA: TGTGCCAGCAAGCCCAAGGATCTCCGGCGGGAGGCCGACGGCTACACCTTC.

This chain uses TRBV6-1 with TRBJ2-5; 7 nucleotides line up with TRBD2. V trimming: 7 bases; J trimming: 4 bases; junction bases outside the gene matches: 12. This CDR3 comprises 15 residues. Germline V gene sequence: CDR1 MNHNS, CDR2 SASEGT. Here the CDR3 reads CASKEGGISRETQYF. CDR3 bases: TGTGCCAGCAAGGAGGGAGGGATCTCCCGAGAGACCCAGTACTTC.

The gene calls are TRBV7-9 and TRBJ2-1; the D gene could be TRBD1 or TRBD2 (5 bases each). Germline CDR1 is SEHNR and CDR2 is FQNEAQ (reference sequence). V dropped 7 bases and J dropped 4 bases, with 14 bases sitting between them. The CDR3 is 14 residues long. CDR3 nucleotide sequence: TGTGCCAGCACCACCTCTGGGGGATACAATGAGCAGTTCTTC. Its protein is CASTTSGGYNEQFF.

The chain combines TRBV29-1 with TRBJ1-2; no reliable D call. The germline gives CDR1 SQVTM, CDR2 ANQGSEA. V shed 6 bases and J shed 0 bases, with 11 bases lying between them. The CDR3 spans 13 residues. CDR3 amino acids: CSVLDGTNYGYTF. CDR3 DNA sequence: TGCAGCGTCCTGGACGGGACTAACTATGGCTACACCTTC.

The V call is TRBV10-1, the J call TRBJ2-1; D remains ambiguous. In germline, CDR1 is WNHNN, CDR2 SYGVQD (reference sequence). CDR3 size: 12 residues. Trimming took off 2 bases at V and 9 bases at J, with 8 bases between the two ends. This chain's CDR3 is CASSEGSGEQFF. The CDR3 DNA sequence: TGCGCCAGCAGTGAGGGGTCGGGTGAGCAGTTCTTC.

The rearrangement joins TRBV11-3 to TRBJ2-3, with D perhaps TRBD2 (5 bases). The CDR3 runs to 13 residues. Deletions cut 8 bases from V and 4 bases from J, with 13 bases between. CDR1 is SGHNT, CDR2 YENEEA, per germline. CDR3: CASEGSRADTQYF. As DNA, the CDR3 is TGTGCCAGCGAGGGCTCTAGGGCAGATACGCAGTATTTT.

The gene calls are TRBV5-4 and TRBJ1-1, with no clear D. The germline V gene encodes CDR1 SGHNT and CDR2 YYREEE (reference sequence). Trimming shortened V by 0 bases and J by 0 bases, and 9 bases separated the two germline ends. This CDR3 spans 15 amino acids. The CDR3 nucleotides are TGTGCCAGCAGCTTGGCTCGGCAGTTGAACACTGAAGCTTTCTTT. Its translation is CASSLARQLNTEAFF.

The V call is TRBV15, the J call TRBJ1-1, with no clear D. Looked up from germline, CDR1 is LNHNV and CDR2 is YYDKDF (reference sequence). CDR3 length: 13 amino acids. V gave up 0 bases and J gave up 4 bases, with 6 bases separating them. CDR3 residues: CATSREEGTEAFF. The CDR3 nucleotides are TGTGCCACCAGCAGAGAGGAGGGCACTGAAGCTTTCTTT.